This T cell receptor (beta chain) came from a study of regulatory T cells in long-lasting Graves disease. Combining iRepertoire HTBI primers with Arm-PCR of CDR3 regions, the authors built TCR beta libraries. TCRdb used MiXCR to reprocess the multiplex PCR reads, holding one entry per CDR3 protein. The profile shows 580,000 or so distinct CDR3 sequences, about 16% of them singletons. This clonotype was seen only a few times. Its antigen is currently unknown. General observations from the study: TCR diversity was lower in persistent than newly diagnosed Graves' disease.

Germline CDR1 DFQATT, CDR2 SNEGSKA (reference sequence). CDR3 size: 19 residues. V lost 5 bases and J lost 3; bases outside the gene matches: 17. The time point: newly diagnosed GD, antithyroid drugs for less than 3 months. From PBMCs, RNA was extracted and then used to make the TCR library. These same data were also listed under a study on T cells in Graves' hyperthyroidism and ophthalmopathy.

The source material was peripheral blood mononuclear cells (PBMCs), sampled at new diagnosis, from a patient treated with antithyroid drugs. The TCR comes from a young man with Graves disease. The chain is built from TRBV20-1 and TRBJ2-1; 12 positions agree with TRBD2. The CDR3 coding sequence is TGCAGTGCTCCCTCCCATGAGACTAGCGGGAGAACTATCTACAATGAGCAGTTCTTC. Translating it yields CSAPSHETSGRTIYNEQFF.